These 19 T cell receptor beta chains originate from one sample sequenced in a study of T cells in Graves' hyperthyroidism and ophthalmopathy. RNA transcripts provided the source from which TCR beta CDR3 regions were amplified. First-round RT-PCR of the TCR CDR3 relied on the HTBI primer set. TCRdb reprocessed the multiplex PCR reads via MiXCR and lists one record per CDR3 protein. Altogether approximately 590,000 distinct CDR3 sequences are present, about 43% being singletons, with the ten largest covering just over 8%. Input material: peripheral blood or thyroid tissue (not recorded which). These receptors originate from a woman younger than 30 with Graves' hyperthyroidism.

There are a few counts of this clonotype. The CDR3 region is CASSLGSGTEKLFF. Written as DNA, the CDR3 is TGTGCCAGCAGCTTAGGAAGTGGGACTGAAAAACTGTTTTTT. The gene calls are TRBV7-9 and TRBJ1-4; TRBD1 might be the D (5 bases). The CDR3 spans 14 residues. Germline V gives CDR1 SEHNR, CDR2 FQNEAQ (reference sequence). With 1 base removed from V and 7 bases from J, the gap between germline ends came to 10 bases.

V gene TRBV19 combines with J gene TRBJ1-1; the D is unclear. Trimming took off 3 bases at V and 2 bases at J, with 13 bases between the two ends. This CDR3 contains 15 residues. Germline V gene lookup returns CDR1 LNHDA and CDR2 SQIVND (reference sequence). The CDR3 region has the DNA TGTGCCAGTAGTATCCCCATGCCCGGCAACACTGAAGCTTTCTTT. Protein product: CASSIPMPGNTEAFF.

As to this clonotype: The junction does not match germline at one end; this may be a read error. The chain combines TRBV19 with TRBJ1-4; D is ambiguous. The germline CDR1 and CDR2 sequences are LNHDA and SQIVND (reference sequence). The CDR3 is made up of 14 amino acids. CDR3 amino acids: CTSSQKGGNEKLFF. The DNA of the CDR3 is TGTACCAGCTCACAGAAGGGAGGGAATGAAAAACTGTTTTTT.

Details on this clonotype: Mismatch with germline at one junction end may stem from a read error. The J gene is TRBJ1-6, the V gene TRBV7-2, with D perhaps matching TRBD1 (5 bases). Germline V gene sequence: CDR1 SGHTA, CDR2 FQGNSA. This CDR3 spans 12 amino acids. For the CDR3, the DNA is TGTGCCGGCAGCCTCGGGGGTTCACCCCTCCACTTT. Translation gives CAGSLGGSPLHF.

This chain joins TRBV24-1 and TRBJ1-2; a possible D gene is TRBD1 (6 bases). The CDR3 loop spans 10 amino acids. Germline assignment: CDR1 KGHDR and CDR2 SFDVKD. The chain's CDR3 is CATWDNYYTF. CDR3 coding DNA: TGTGCTACCTGGGACAACTACTACACCTTC.

This clonotype was recorded at least ten times. The J gene is TRBJ1-5, the V gene TRBV12-3 or TRBV12-4; D possibly corresponds to TRBD1 (5 bases). Trimming took off 5 bases at V and 11 bases at J, with 19 bases between the two ends. This CDR3 has 14 residues. The CDR3 DNA reads as TGTGCCAGCAGTCAGGACACGCGATTTTTAGCCCAGCATTTT. This sequence encodes CASSQDTRFLAQHF.

This chain joins TRBV7-9 and TRBJ2-7; tentatively, D is TRBD2 (6 bases). The germline gives CDR1 SEHNR, CDR2 FQNEAQ (reference sequence). The V and J ends lost 6 bases and 0 bases respectively, with 12 bases between them. The CDR3 has 14 amino acids. Here the CDR3 DNA reads TGTGCCAGCAGTTACCGGGAGAGCTCCTACGAGCAGTACTTC. This sequence encodes CASSYRESSYEQYF.

This chain joins TRBV12-3 or TRBV12-4 and TRBJ1-5; D not certain. The CDR3 has 14 residues. Trimming took 10 bases from V and 0 from J, leaving 13 bases between them. In DNA form, the CDR3 reads TGTGCCACCCGAGGTCCCGTTAGCAATCAGCCCCAGCATTTT. This codes for CATRGPVSNQPQHF.

V gene TRBV7-2 combines with J gene TRBJ1-2, with no clear D. The CDR3 totals 15 residues. The V end lost 5 bases, the J end lost 4 bases, and 17 bases lay between the germline ends. The germline V gene has CDR1 SGHTA and CDR2 FQGNSA. The CDR3 spells CASSPRRTGIYGYTF. In DNA, the CDR3 is TGTGCCAGCAGCCCCCGTCGAACGGGAATCTATGGCTACACCTTC.

In its sample, this clonotype was seen many times. The chain is built from TRBV20-1 and TRBJ2-7; D remains ambiguous. The germline CDR1 and CDR2 sequences are DFQATT and SNEGSKA (reference sequence). V dropped 2 bases and J dropped 0 bases, with 11 bases sitting between them. The CDR3 runs 14 residues. CDR3 DNA sequence: TGCAGTGCTAGACAGGATCTTAGCTCCTACGAGCAGTACTTC. Translation gives CSARQDLSSYEQYF.

The V call is TRBV24-1, the J call TRBJ1-2; TRBD1 aligns across 7 bases. There are 13 residues in the CDR3. CDR1 and CDR2 from the germline V gene are KGHDR and SFDVKD. Trimming took 4 bases from V and 7 from J; bases not matched to a gene: 5. CDR3 protein: CATSDRGGSGYTF. CDR3 nucleotides: TGTGCCACCAGTGACCGAGGGGGCTCTGGCTACACCTTC.

This chain joins TRBV5-1 and TRBJ1-1, with 7 bases that match TRBD1. The CDR3 is made up of 14 amino acids. Losses at the gene ends were 4 bases for V and 1 base for J; bases not matched to a gene: 4. Germline V gene sequence: CDR1 SGHRS, CDR2 YFSETQ. CDR3 DNA sequence: TGCGCCAGCAGCCACAGGGGAGGGAACACTGAAGCTTTCTTT. Protein product: CASSHRGGNTEAFF.

The chain joins TRBV25-1 to TRBJ1-6; D call uncertain. V gave up 6 bases and J gave up 5 bases, with 8 bases separating them. Germline CDR1 reads MGHDK; CDR2 reads SYGVNS. This CDR3 has 13 amino acids. CDR3 sequence (DNA): TGTGCCAGCAGGCTAACAAATAATTCACCCCTCCACTTT. Translated: CASRLTNNSPLHF.

The gene calls are TRBV19 and TRBJ1-1; 9 bases map to TRBD1. The V segment lost 4 bases and the J segment 3 bases; nucleotides outside the gene matches: 6. This CDR3 contains 15 residues. Germline V gene lookup returns CDR1 LNHDA and CDR2 SQIVND (reference sequence). CDR3 sequence: CASSKRTGEDTEAFF. The CDR3 nucleotides read TGTGCCAGTAGTAAACGGACAGGGGAGGACACTGAAGCTTTCTTT.

The rearrangement joins TRBV11-3 to TRBJ2-2, with D possibly TRBD1 on 6 matching bases. The CDR3 sequence is 15 residues long. V dropped 4 bases and J dropped 7 bases, with 16 bases sitting between them. CDR1 SGHNT and CDR2 YENEEA come from the germline V gene. In nucleotides, the CDR3 is TGTGCCAGCAGCTCACGGCCCAAGGGGGACGGGGAGCTGTTTTTT. Its translation: CASSSRPKGDGELFF.

The rearrangement links TRBV7-2 to TRBJ2-5, with 9 bases matching TRBD1. From germline, CDR1 is SGHTA and CDR2 FQGNSA. Trimming cost V 5 bases and J 6 bases; bases outside gene matches: 10. The CDR3 consists of 15 residues. The CDR3 loop reads CASSVPGQGGKTQYF. The CDR3 nucleotides read TGTGCCAGCAGCGTACCGGGACAGGGAGGAAAGACCCAGTACTTC.

The CDR3: CASHPGLAANTGELFF. In nucleotides, the CDR3 is TGCGCCAGCCACCCGGGACTAGCGGCTAACACCGGGGAGCTGTTTTTT. This sequence joins TRBV10-1 and TRBJ2-2, with TRBD2 matching 11 bases. Germline values: CDR1 WNHNN, CDR2 SYGVQD (reference sequence). CDR3 length equals 16 residues. With V trimmed by 8 bases and J by 2 bases, 7 bases remained unmatched.

To note about this clonotype: A read error may produce the germline difference seen at one junction end. V gene TRBV25-1 combines with J gene TRBJ2-5; 11 bases line up with TRBD2. Germline loops: CDR1 MGHDK, CDR2 SYGVNS. There are 18 residues in the CDR3. This CDR3 reads CASSGGTSGNQYQETQYF. The CDR3, as DNA: TGTGCCAGTAGTGGCGGGACTAGCGGCAACCAGTACCAAGAGACCCAGTACTTC.

This clonotype was recorded many times. The J gene is TRBJ2-7, the V gene TRBV7-9, with a tentative D call TRBD2 (5 bases). The germline CDR1 and CDR2 sequences are SEHNR and FQNEAQ (reference sequence). This CDR3 spans 11 amino acids. The V gene lost 4 bases and the J gene lost 5 bases, with 6 bases spanning the gap. As DNA, the CDR3 is TGTGCCAGCAGCTCGGGGAACGAGCAGTACTTC. Its translation is CASSSGNEQYF.